The 24 T cell receptor beta chains below all came from one sample that was sequenced in a study of tissue T cells after allogeneic stem cell transplantation. Time point of the sample: mouse harvest day 14 after allogeneic transplant. Mouse grafts combined 10^7 T-cell-depleted bone marrow cells with 10^6 splenic CD5+ T cells. Some clones are missing from TCRdb's copy, which holds only in-frame ones; the method was immunoSEQ multiplex PCR. The data show about 4,000 clones, around 45% seen once. The sequencing input was gut tissue. Source of these receptors: a female BALB/c mouse given C57BL/6 T cells with graft-versus-host disease after an allogeneic hematopoietic cell transplant.

By proportion, this clone is medium-sized (0.01 to 0.1%). The listed genes are named as in mouse. Sequencing ends 1 residue short of the CDR3 end; the germline J gene provides the rest. The chain recombines TRBV3 with TRBJ2-4, with no clear D. Germline assignment: CDR1 SNHLY and CDR2 FYNGKV (reference sequence). The germline V and J ends were trimmed by 4 bases and 2 bases, with 4 bases remaining between them. This CDR3 is 12 amino acids long. The covered CDR3 bases are TGTGCCAGCAGCTCCATTCAAAACACCTTGTAC. Residues: CASSSIQNTLY. The complete CDR3 reads CASSSIQNTLYF.

This clone is judged medium-sized (0.01 to 0.1%). Mouse gene names and germline throughout. The sequenced fragment ends 1 residue before the CDR3 boundary, so the rest is inferred from the germline J gene. The chain has TRBV16 and TRBJ2-1; D is unclear. CDR1 SGHSA and CDR2 FRNQAP come from the germline V gene. The CDR3 spans 15 residues. Deletions cut 0 bases from V and 1 base from J, with 7 bases between. The CDR3 spells CASSLEPDNYAEQFF. The DNA read from the CDR3 is TGTGCAAGCAGCTTAGAACCGGACAACTATGCTGAGCAGTTC. Based on the CDR3 plus reference TRBV16 and TRBJ2-1, the full variable domain is NAGVIQTPRHKVTGKGQEATLWCEPISGHSAVFWYRQTIVQGLEFLTYFRNQAPIDDSGMPKERFSAQMPNQSHSTLKIQSTQPQDSAVYLCASSLEPDNYAEQFFGPGTRLTVL.

A note on this clone: Mouse germline and gene names are used. Other DNA sequences in this specimen translate into the identical CDR3. This CDR3 is CASSFRGQDTQYF. The sequenced part of the CDR3 DNA is TGTGCAAGCAGCTTTCGGGGTCAAGACACCCAGTAC. The genes are TRBV16 and TRBJ2-5; no clear D. The read ends 1 residue early relative to the CDR3; the germline J gene fills the gap. The germline CDR1 and CDR2 sequences are SGHSA and FRNQAP. The CDR3 loop spans 13 amino acids. V shed 3 bases and J shed 3 bases, with 7 bases lying between them.

Comment on this clone: Germline and genes here are mouse. The CDR3 end falls 1 residue outside the read, so it is completed with the germline J gene. J is TRBJ2-5 and V is TRBV26; D gene unclear. The CDR3 sequence is 14 residues long. With 0 bases removed from V and 7 bases from J, the gap between germline ends came to 11 bases. Germline CDR1 KGHPV, CDR2 FQNQEV (reference sequence). The DNA read from the CDR3 is TGTGCCAGCAGTCTGTCCGGGATCGGGAACACCCAGTAC. Translating gives CASSLSGIGNTQY. The complete CDR3 protein is CASSLSGIGNTQYF.

This clone is medium-sized within its sample. Gene names refer to mouse genes. From the germline J gene comes the end of the CDR3, since the read stops 1 residue before it. This sequence joins TRBV13-1 and TRBJ1-5; TRBD1 is a possible D gene (5 bases). The length of the CDR3 is 13 residues. Germline V gene lookup returns CDR1 NSHNY and CDR2 SYGAGN. V lost 2 bases, J lost 3 bases, and 6 bases lay in between. Here the CDR3 reads CASSDRVNQAPLF. CDR3 DNA (partial): TGTGCCAGCAGTGACAGGGTCAACCAGGCTCCGCTT.

This clone is classed as medium-sized. Mouse gene names and germline throughout. The read terminates 1 residue ahead of where the CDR3 ends, so the germline J gene completes it. The chain has TRBV13-1 and TRBJ1-1, with 10 bases identical to TRBD1. Per germline, CDR1 NSHNY and CDR2 SYGAGN. The CDR3 covers 14 residues. Trimming removed 1 base from V and 5 bases from J; junction bases left unmatched: 2. The CDR3: CASSDRGQGTEVFF. Partial CDR3 DNA: TGTGCCAGCAGTGATAGGGGACAGGGGACAGAAGTCTTC.

With regard to this clone: Germline and genes here are mouse. The DNA ends 1 residue before the CDR3 does, and the rest of the CDR3 is filled in from the germline J gene. J is TRBJ2-5 and V is TRBV3; 9 bases line up with TRBD2. The CDR3 contains 16 residues. V shed 2 bases, J shed 2 bases, and the junction held 5 bases outside the gene matches. Germline loops: CDR1 SNHLY, CDR2 FYNGKV (reference sequence). The CDR3 sequence: CASSLNWGAGQDTQYF. The covered CDR3 bases are TGTGCCAGCAGCTTAAACTGGGGGGCTGGCCAAGACACCCAGTAC.

This clone was seen a handful of times. Gene names follow the mouse nomenclature. With the read ending 1 residue before the CDR3 end, the germline J gene is used to fill in that end. This chain links TRBV26 with TRBJ2-1, with D perhaps matching TRBD1 (6 bases). The CDR3 sequence is 12 residues long. V lost 6 bases to trimming and J lost 3 bases, with 6 bases between them. The germline V gene has CDR1 KGHPV and CDR2 FQNQEV (reference sequence). The DNA read from the CDR3 is TGTGCCAGCAGACAGGGCTATGCTGAGCAGTTC. It is translated as CASRQGYAEQF. The entire CDR3 protein is CASRQGYAEQFF.

To note about this clone: Each gene name is a mouse one. The CDR3 goes on 1 residue after the read ends, and that part is filled in from the germline J gene. V is TRBV1 and J is TRBJ2-3; 10 positions agree with TRBD2. Germline V gene lookup returns CDR1 NSQYPW and CDR2 LRSPGD (reference sequence). V lost 3 bases, J lost 1 base, and 1 base stayed unmatched. The CDR3 length is 15 residues. Incomplete CDR3 DNA: TGCACCTGCAGTGCCGGGACTGGGGGTGCAGAAACGCTGTAT. It specifies CTCSAGTGGAETLY. In full, the CDR3 is CTCSAGTGGAETLYF.

This clone is judged large. Gene names and germline refer to mouse. The observed sequence ends 1 residue before the CDR3 terminus, with the missing tail filled in from the germline J gene. The chain uses TRBV31 and TRBJ2-1, with D possibly being TRBD2 (5 bases). Germline V gene lookup returns CDR1 GKSSPN and CDR2 SITVG. V lost 0 bases, J lost 0 bases, and 6 bases lay in between. The CDR3 has 14 residues. The sequenced part of the CDR3 DNA is TGTGCCTGGAGTCTCTGGGTTAACTATGCTGAGCAGTTC. Its protein is CAWSLWVNYAEQF. In full, the CDR3 reads CAWSLWVNYAEQFF.

A remark on this clone: Genes and germline come from the mouse. The CDR3 region is CASRDWGSSYEQYF. The sequenced CDR3 bases are TGTGCCAGCAGAGACTGGGGAAGCTCCTATGAACAGTAC. This sequence joins TRBV5 and TRBJ2-7; the match to TRBD2 covers 8 bases. The CDR3 extends 1 residue past the end of the read, so its final part is completed from the germline J gene. CDR3 length equals 14 residues. The trim removed 6 bases at V and 0 bases at J, leaving 4 bases unmatched. Germline V gene sequence: CDR1 LGHNA, CDR2 YNLKQL (reference sequence).

Turning to this clone: Gene and germline names: mouse. The CDR3 extends 1 residue past the end of the read, so its final part is completed from the germline J gene. The chain links TRBV1 to TRBJ1-1; 8 bases fit TRBD1. Germline CDR1 reads NSQYPW; CDR2 reads LRSPGD (reference sequence). The CDR3 spans 14 residues. V shed 4 bases, J shed 4 bases, and the junction held 5 bases outside the gene matches. CDR3 DNA, as far as it was read: TGCACCTGCAGTGGGACAGGGAGGGGCACAGAAGTCTTC. Its protein product is CTCSGTGRGTEVF. The CDR3 as a whole reads CTCSGTGRGTEVFF.

Only a few counts were recorded for this clone. Germline and genes: mouse. The read ends 1 residue early relative to the CDR3; the germline J gene fills the gap. The chain recombines TRBV3 with TRBJ1-4; D is uncertain. The germline V and J ends were trimmed by 3 bases and 0 bases, with 5 bases remaining between them. In germline, CDR1 is SNHLY, CDR2 FYNGKV (reference sequence). CDR3 length: 14 amino acids. The chain's CDR3 is CASSLTFSNERLFF. Partial CDR3 DNA: TGTGCCAGCAGCTTGACATTTTCCAACGAAAGATTATTT.

A word on this clone: Mouse gene names apply. The missing CDR3 end, 1 residue past where the read stops, is filled in from the germline J gene. Additional DNA sequences in this sample encode the identical CDR3. The chain joins TRBV17 to TRBJ2-5, with TRBD2 identical over 10 bases. Germline V gene sequence: CDR1 MNHDT, CDR2 YYDKIL. The CDR3 runs 14 residues. V lost 5 bases, J lost 6 bases, and 5 bases stayed unmatched. The CDR3: CASSRLGGRDTQYF. The covered CDR3 bases are TGTGCTAGCAGTCGTCTGGGGGGGCGCGACACCCAGTAC.

This clone came up a few times. Mouse gene names and germline throughout. The read stops 1 residue short of the end of the CDR3; the missing end is completed from the germline J gene. This chain connects TRBV23 to TRBJ2-7. This CDR3 spans 13 amino acids. CDR1 KGHTA and CDR2 FQNQQP come from the germline V gene. CDR3 sequence: CSSSQIGNYEQYF. Partial CDR3 DNA: TGCTCCAGCAGTCAAATAGGGAATTATGAACAGTAC.

Remarks on this clone: Genes and germline are mouse. The missing CDR3 end, 1 residue past where the read stops, is filled in from the germline J gene. The chain combines TRBV15 with TRBJ2-7; no reliable D call. With 5 bases removed from V and 3 bases from J, the gap between germline ends came to 5 bases. The V gene's germline CDR1 is SGHND and CDR2 FRSKSL. This CDR3 is 11 amino acids long. This CDR3 is CASSKGYEQYF. The sequenced part of the CDR3 DNA is TGTGCCAGCAGTAAAGGCTATGAACAGTAC. Complete variable domain (other parts from reference TRBV15 and TRBJ2-7): DAGVTQTPRHEVAEKGQTIILKCEPVSGHNDLFWYRQTKIQGLELLSYFRSKSLMEDGGAFKDRFKAEMLNSSFSTLKIQPTEPKDSAVYLCASSKGYEQYFGPGTRLTVL.

A few counts support this clone. The germline and genes are mouse ones. The sequenced fragment ends 1 residue before the CDR3 boundary, so the rest is inferred from the germline J gene. The genes are TRBV26 and TRBJ2-5; possible D gene TRBD1, 6 bases. The V end lost 3 bases, the J end lost 8 bases, and 15 bases lay between the germline ends. Germline lookup yields CDR1 KGHPV and CDR2 FQNQEV (reference sequence). The CDR3 contains 14 residues. The part of the CDR3 DNA that was read is TGTGCCAGCAGTCTCGACCCCAGGGGAGGCACCCAGTAC. Amino acids: CASSLDPRGGTQY. The full CDR3 protein is CASSLDPRGGTQYF.

This clone showed up just a few times. The gene names here belong to mouse. Partial CDR3 DNA: TGTGCCAGCAGTAGCCCGACCTGGAAACAGTAC. Amino acid sequence: CASSSPTWKQY. The whole CDR3 sequence reads CASSSPTWKQYF. The chain employs TRBV19 and TRBJ2-7; no reliable D call. Read data end 1 residue before the CDR3 end; the end is taken from the germline J gene. V was pared by 3 bases and J by 8 bases, with 12 bases between. The CDR3 runs 12 residues. The germline gives CDR1 FNHDT, CDR2 SITEND (reference sequence).

Details on this clone: With only one base between it and a far larger clone, this is likely a read error. The gene names given are mouse names. The observed sequence ends 1 residue before the CDR3 terminus, with the missing tail filled in from the germline J gene. The same CDR3 is also encoded by other DNA sequences in this sample. The chain combines TRBV4 with TRBJ1-5; no definite D call. The CDR3 length is 13 residues. CDR1 and CDR2 from the germline V gene are LGHDT and YNNKQL (reference sequence). CDR3 amino acids: CASSSTVNQAPLF. Incomplete CDR3 DNA: TGTGCCAGCAGCTCAACAGTCAACCAGGCGCCGCTT.

Notes on this clone: Gene and germline names: mouse. The read stops 1 residue short of the end of the CDR3; the missing end is completed from the germline J gene. V is TRBV26 and J is TRBJ2-1, with no clear D. V dropped 2 bases and J dropped 0 bases, with 5 bases sitting between them. The CDR3 has 14 residues. The germline CDR1 and CDR2 sequences are KGHPV and FQNQEV (reference sequence). The sequenced CDR3 bases are TGTGCCAGCAGTCTGAACCATAACTATGCTGAGCAGTTC. It specifies CASSLNHNYAEQF. The whole CDR3 protein reads CASSLNHNYAEQFF.

Comments on this clone: Mouse gene names apply. The read falls 1 residue short of the CDR3 end, and the missing part is taken from the germline J gene. The rearrangement links TRBV1 to TRBJ1-4; 7 positions agree with TRBD1. V lost 0 bases to trimming and J lost 3 bases; unmatched junction nucleotides: 1. Germline V CDR1 and CDR2: NSQYPW, LRSPGD (reference sequence). The CDR3 consists of 15 residues. The sequenced part of the CDR3 DNA is TGCACCTGCAGTGCAGATGGGACAGCCAACGAAAGATTATTT. This translates into CTCSADGTANERLF. The whole CDR3 protein is CTCSADGTANERLFF.

Only a few counts were recorded for this clone. Genes and germline are mouse. The CDR3 end falls 1 residue outside the read, so it is completed with the germline J gene. This chain connects TRBV1 to TRBJ2-4; D ambiguous. The germline V and J ends were trimmed by 1 base and 6 bases, with 2 bases remaining between them. Germline V gene lookup returns CDR1 NSQYPW and CDR2 LRSPGD (reference sequence). CDR3 length: 11 amino acids. CDR3 sequence reads: CTCSAGNTLYF. The CDR3 bases that were read are TGCACCTGCAGTGCAGGGAACACCTTGTAC.

Remarks on this clone: Gene names are the mouse ones. The read halts 1 residue ahead of the CDR3 end, with the missing end drawn from the germline J gene. J is TRBJ2-7 and V is TRBV26, with a possible D match to TRBD1 (5 bases). Germline V gene data show CDR1 as KGHPV and CDR2 as FQNQEV (reference sequence). The CDR3 spans 12 residues. V was pared by 4 bases and J by 4 bases, with 8 bases between. CDR3 DNA, as far as it was read: TGTGCCAGCAGTCCCGACAGATATGAACAGTAC. It encodes CASSPDRYEQY. The whole CDR3 reads CASSPDRYEQYF.

Concerning this clone itself: The gene symbols are mouse symbols. The read ends 1 residue before the CDR3 terminus; that terminus is restored from the germline J gene. The chain combines TRBV26 with TRBJ2-5; 11 nucleotides match TRBD1. The CDR3 length is 14 residues. CDR1 KGHPV and CDR2 FQNQEV come from the germline V gene (reference sequence). J lost 4 bases, V lost 6 bases, and 3 bases had no gene match. The CDR3 bases that were read are TGTGCCAGCAGCGGGACAGGGGGTAAAGACACCCAGTAC. Its protein is CASSGTGGKDTQY. The whole CDR3 is CASSGTGGKDTQYF.